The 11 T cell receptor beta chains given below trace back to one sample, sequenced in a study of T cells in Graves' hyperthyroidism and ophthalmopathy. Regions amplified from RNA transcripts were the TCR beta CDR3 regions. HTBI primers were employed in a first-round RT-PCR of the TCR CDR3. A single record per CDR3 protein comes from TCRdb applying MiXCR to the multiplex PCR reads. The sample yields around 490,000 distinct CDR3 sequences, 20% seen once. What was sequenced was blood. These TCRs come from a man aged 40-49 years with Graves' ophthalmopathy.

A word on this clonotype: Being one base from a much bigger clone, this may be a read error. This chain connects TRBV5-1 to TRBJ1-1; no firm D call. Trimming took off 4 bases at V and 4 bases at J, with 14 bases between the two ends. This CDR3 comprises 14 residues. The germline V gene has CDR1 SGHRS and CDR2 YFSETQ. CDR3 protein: CASSPVEETTEAFF. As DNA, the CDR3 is TGCGCCAGCAGCCCCGTCGAGGAGACCACTGAAGCTTTCTTT.

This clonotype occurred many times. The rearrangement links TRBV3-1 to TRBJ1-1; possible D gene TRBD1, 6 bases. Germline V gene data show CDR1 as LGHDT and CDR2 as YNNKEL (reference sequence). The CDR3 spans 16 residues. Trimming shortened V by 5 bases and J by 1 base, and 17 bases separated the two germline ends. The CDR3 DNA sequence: TGTGCCAGCAGCGGACAAGGTGGGGGGCCGAACACTGAAGCTTTCTTT. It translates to CASSGQGGGPNTEAFF.

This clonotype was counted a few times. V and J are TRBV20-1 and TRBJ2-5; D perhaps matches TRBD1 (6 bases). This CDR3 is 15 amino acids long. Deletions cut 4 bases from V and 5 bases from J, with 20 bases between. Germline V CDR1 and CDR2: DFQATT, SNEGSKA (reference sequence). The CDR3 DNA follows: TGCAGTGCTACCATTCTGACAGGCCCCGGGGAGACCCAGTACTTC. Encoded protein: CSATILTGPGETQYF.

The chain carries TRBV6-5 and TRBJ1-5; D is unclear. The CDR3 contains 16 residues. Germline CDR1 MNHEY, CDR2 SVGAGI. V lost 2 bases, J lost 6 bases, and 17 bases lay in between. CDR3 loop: CASSYHGRTSSQPQHF. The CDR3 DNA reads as TGTGCCAGCAGTTACCACGGACGGACCTCCAGTCAGCCCCAGCATTTT.

The CDR3 loop is CASRGNLGGGYTF. The CDR3 DNA is TGTGCCAGTAGGGGCAACCTTGGAGGGGGCTACACCTTC. V gene TRBV19 combines with J gene TRBJ1-2, with D unresolved. The length of the CDR3 is 13 residues. Trimming left V 6 bases short and J 8 bases short, with 16 bases between. Germline lookup yields CDR1 LNHDA and CDR2 SQIVND (reference sequence).

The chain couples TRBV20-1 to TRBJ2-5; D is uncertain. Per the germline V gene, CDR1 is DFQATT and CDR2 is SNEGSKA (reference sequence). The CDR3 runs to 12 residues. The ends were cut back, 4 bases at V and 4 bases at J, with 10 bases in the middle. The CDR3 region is CSAIEQLETQYF. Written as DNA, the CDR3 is TGCAGTGCTATAGAGCAGCTAGAGACCCAGTACTTC.

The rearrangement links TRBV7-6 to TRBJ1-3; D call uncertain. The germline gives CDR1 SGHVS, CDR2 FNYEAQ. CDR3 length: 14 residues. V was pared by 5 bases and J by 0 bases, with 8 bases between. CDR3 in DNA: TGTGCCAGCAGCCCTTACAGCTCTGGAAACACCATATATTTT. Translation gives CASSPYSSGNTIYF. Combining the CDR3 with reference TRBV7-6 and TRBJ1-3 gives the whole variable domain GAGVSQSPRYKVTKRGQDVALRCDPISGHVSLYWYRQALGQGPEFLTYFNYEAQQDKSGLPNDRFSAERPEGSISTLTIQRTEQRDSAMYRCASSPYSSGNTIYFGEGSWLTVV.

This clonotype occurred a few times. This CDR3 is CATSDRRVSYNEQFF. The CDR3 bases are TGTGCCACCAGTGATCGTAGAGTGTCCTACAATGAGCAGTTCTTC. V gene TRBV24-1 combines with J gene TRBJ2-1; D ambiguous. Germline V gene sequence: CDR1 KGHDR, CDR2 SFDVKD. V was cut by 3 bases and J by 1 base, with 9 bases left in between. The CDR3 runs to 15 residues.

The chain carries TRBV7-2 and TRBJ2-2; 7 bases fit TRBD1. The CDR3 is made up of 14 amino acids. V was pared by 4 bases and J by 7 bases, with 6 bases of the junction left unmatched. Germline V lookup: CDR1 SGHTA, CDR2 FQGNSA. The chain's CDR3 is CASSSTWTGGELFF. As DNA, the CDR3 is TGTGCCAGCAGCTCCACGTGGACAGGCGGGGAGCTGTTTTTT.

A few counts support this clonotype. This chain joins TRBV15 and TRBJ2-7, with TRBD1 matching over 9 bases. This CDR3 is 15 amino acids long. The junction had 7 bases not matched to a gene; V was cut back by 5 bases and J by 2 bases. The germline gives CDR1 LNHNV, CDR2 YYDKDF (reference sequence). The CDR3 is CATSPGGTGTYEQYF. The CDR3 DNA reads TGTGCCACCAGCCCTGGGGGGACAGGGACCTACGAGCAGTACTTC.

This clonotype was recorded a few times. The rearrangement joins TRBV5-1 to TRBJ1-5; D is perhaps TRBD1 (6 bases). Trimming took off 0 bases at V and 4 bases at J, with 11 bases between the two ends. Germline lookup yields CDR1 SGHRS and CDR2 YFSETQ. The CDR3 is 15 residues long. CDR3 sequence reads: CASSLVGGINQPQHF. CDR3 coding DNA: TGCGCCAGCAGCTTGGTCGGGGGCATAAATCAGCCCCAGCATTTT.